This passage covers 20 T cell receptor beta chains from one sample sequenced in a study of cytomegalovirus exposure and HLA in healthy donors. Using immunoSEQ multiplex PCR, the repertoire was profiled, and TCRdb retains in-frame clones only, with some absent. The data show a few hundred thousand clones, roughly 88% seen once. Sequencing used PBMCs. These receptors all come from a woman aged 18-29 years in good health and CMV-seronegative.

This clone was detected only a few times. The gene calls are TRBV7-9 and TRBJ1-2, with TRBD1 as a possible D gene (5 bases). CDR3 length: 11 residues. CDR1 and CDR2 (germline): SEHNR, FQNEAQ (reference sequence). V lost 8 bases and J lost 7, with 11 bases in between. CDR3 nucleotide sequence: TGTGCCAGCGGCCAGGGAGGTGGCTACACCTTC. Translating it yields CASGQGGGYTF.

The CDR3 here is CASSPNLDTYTGELFF. In DNA form, the CDR3 reads TGTGCCAGCAGCCCCAACCTTGACACCTACACCGGGGAGCTGTTTTTT. The gene calls are TRBV2 and TRBJ2-2; no firm D call. Trimming took 6 bases from V and 3 from J, leaving 17 bases between them. Germline V gene lookup returns CDR1 SNHLY and CDR2 FYNNEI. The CDR3 loop spans 16 amino acids. Supplemented by reference TRBV2 and TRBJ2-2, the full variable domain reads EPEVTQTPSHQVTQMGQEVILRCVPISNHLYFYWYRQILGQKVEFLVSFYNNEISEKSEIFDDQFSVERPDGSNFTLKIRSTKLEDSAMYFCASSPNLDTYTGELFFGEGSRLTVL.

The V and J genes are TRBV19 and TRBJ1-2; D is unresolved. V lost 3 bases and J 8 bases, leaving 13 bases between the germline ends. The CDR3 covers 13 residues. Germline CDR1 is LNHDA and CDR2 is SQIVND (reference sequence). The CDR3, as DNA: TGTGCCAGTAGTATTGGAGGGTTCCGGGGCTACACCTTC. It yields the protein CASSIGGFRGYTF.

The chain links TRBV11-2 to TRBJ1-5; D not resolved. V lost 6 bases to trimming and J lost 4 bases, with 10 bases between them. This CDR3 is 13 amino acids long. Germline CDR1 SGHAT, CDR2 FQNNGV. CDR3: CASSVGENQPQHF. DNA of the CDR3: TGTGCCAGCAGTGTGGGAGAAAATCAGCCCCAGCATTTT.

J is TRBJ1-4 and V is TRBV27, with 9 nucleotides matching TRBD1. The CDR3 covers 15 residues. Germline loops: CDR1 MNHEY, CDR2 SMNVEV (reference sequence). V lost 8 bases and J lost 3; bases outside the gene matches: 7. CDR3 in amino acids: CASRDRAIPNEKLFF. In DNA form, the CDR3 reads TGTGCCAGCCGGGACAGGGCTATACCTAATGAAAAACTGTTTTTT.

The chain links TRBV7-8 to TRBJ1-1; TRBD1 might be the D (6 bases). Trimming took 2 bases from V and 0 from J, leaving 7 bases between them. There are 14 residues in the CDR3. Germline V CDR1 and CDR2: SGHVS, FQNEAQ. In DNA form, the CDR3 reads TGTGCCAGCAGCTTACAGGGGATGAACACTGAAGCTTTCTTT. It yields the protein CASSLQGMNTEAFF.

The chain links TRBV27 to TRBJ2-5; TRBD2 might be the D (5 bases). V was pared by 8 bases and J by 2 bases, with 12 bases between. The CDR3 runs to 13 residues. The germline V gene has CDR1 MNHEY and CDR2 SMNVEV (reference sequence). In DNA, the CDR3 is TGTGCCAGCTCAATTCGAGGGCAAGAGACCCAGTACTTC. Amino acid sequence: CASSIRGQETQYF.

In this sample, this clone turned up a few times. This sequence joins TRBV15 and TRBJ2-7, with TRBD1 identical over 12 bases. Trimming cost V 4 bases and J 3 bases; bases outside gene matches: 4. The CDR3 is 15 residues long. Per germline, CDR1 LNHNV and CDR2 YYDKDF (reference sequence). The CDR3 is CATSNGTGGFYEQYF. In nucleotides, the CDR3 is TGTGCCACCAGCAACGGGACAGGGGGCTTCTACGAGCAGTACTTC.

This rearrangement joins TRBV28 to TRBJ2-3; 9 bases are shared with TRBD2. V lost 3 bases, J lost 3 bases, and 4 bases stayed unmatched. In germline, CDR1 is MDHEN, CDR2 SYDVKM. This CDR3 comprises 15 residues. The CDR3 DNA sequence: TGTGCCAGCAGTTTGGTGACTAGCGGTACAGATACGCAGTATTTT. Encoded protein: CASSLVTSGTDTQYF.

V gene TRBV5-4 combines with J gene TRBJ1-2, with a weak D call TRBD1 (5 bases). CDR1 is SGHNT, CDR2 YYREEE, per germline (reference sequence). This CDR3 contains 13 residues. Trimming shortened V by 5 bases and J by 6 bases, and 14 bases separated the two germline ends. CDR3 protein: CASRPGLGDGYTF. The CDR3, as DNA: TGTGCCAGCAGACCGGGACTGGGGGATGGCTACACCTTC. The variable domain in full, completed from reference TRBV5-4 and TRBJ1-2, reads ETGVTQSPTHLIKTRGQQVTLRCSSQSGHNTVSWYQQALGQGPQFIFQYYREEENGRGNFPPRFSGLQFPNYSSELNVNALELDDSALYLCASRPGLGDGYTFGSGTRLTVV.

This clone was seen only once. The chain employs TRBV14 and TRBJ2-7, with 9 bases aligning to TRBD2. Germline loops: CDR1 SGHDN, CDR2 FVKESK. With 4 bases clipped from V and 3 bases from J, the junction kept 10 bases outside the gene matches. The CDR3 spans 16 residues. The CDR3 bases are TGTGCCAGCAGCCCCCTCGGTCTAGCGGGACACTACGAGCAGTACTTC. Its protein product is CASSPLGLAGHYEQYF.

The V call is TRBV18, the J call TRBJ1-6, with unresolved D. The CDR3 is 14 residues long. Trimming took 6 bases from V and 7 from J, leaving 13 bases between them. Germline V gene sequence: CDR1 KGHSH, CDR2 LQKENI. The CDR3 DNA reads TGTGCCAGCTCGCCTGGCGGTGGCAATTCACCCCTCCACTTT. It encodes CASSPGGGNSPLHF.

The chain uses TRBV9 and TRBJ2-7; 8 nucleotides match TRBD2. This CDR3 has 15 residues. The ends lost 3 bases at V and 4 bases at J; junction bases unmatched: 9. Germline values: CDR1 SGDLS, CDR2 YYNGEE. The DNA for the CDR3 is TGTGCCAGCAGCGAAACCGGGACTAGTAGTTACGAGCAGTACTTC. It translates to CASSETGTSSYEQYF.

This chain uses TRBV5-1 with TRBJ2-7; TRBD1 agrees at 9 bases. Looked up from germline, CDR1 is SGHRS and CDR2 is YFSETQ. With 1 base clipped from V and 2 bases from J, the junction kept 4 bases outside the gene matches. The CDR3 runs 15 residues. The CDR3: CASSLSGQGTYEQYF. CDR3 sequence (DNA): TGCGCCAGCAGCTTGTCGGGACAGGGCACCTACGAGCAGTACTTC.

This sequence joins TRBV5-6 and TRBJ2-5, with 14 bases identical to TRBD2. The CDR3 contains 16 residues. Germline CDR1 reads SGHDT; CDR2 reads YYEEEE. V shed 3 bases and J 5 bases; nucleotides not matched to a gene: 6. The CDR3 sequence: CASSSTSGREWETQYF. The CDR3 nucleotides are TGTGCCAGCAGCTCGACTAGCGGGAGGGAATGGGAGACCCAGTACTTC.

The chain employs TRBV11-2 and TRBJ2-5; 7 bases align to TRBD1. V shed 3 bases, J shed 4 bases, and the junction held 8 bases outside the gene matches. CDR1 and CDR2 (germline): SGHAT, FQNNGV. The CDR3 consists of 15 residues. CDR3 in amino acids: CASSFFTGQRETQYF. CDR3 nucleotide sequence: TGTGCCAGCAGCTTCTTTACGGGACAGCGAGAGACCCAGTACTTC.

CDR3: CATSRGPTTNNEQFF. CDR3 nucleotides: TGTGCCACCAGCAGAGGACCTACTACGAACAATGAGCAGTTCTTC. This chain connects TRBV15 to TRBJ2-1; D remains ambiguous. The CDR3 loop spans 15 amino acids. The germline V and J ends were trimmed by 1 base and 5 bases, with 12 bases remaining between them. Germline V lookup: CDR1 LNHNV, CDR2 YYDKDF (reference sequence).

The rearrangement links TRBV6-5 to TRBJ1-3; D possibly corresponds to TRBD1 (6 bases). The CDR3 has 15 amino acids. The V end lost 8 bases, the J end lost 3 bases, and 17 bases lay between the germline ends. Per germline, CDR1 MNHEY and CDR2 SVGAGI. CDR3 loop: CASGPEGVLGNTIYF. As DNA, the CDR3 is TGTGCCAGCGGCCCAGAGGGGGTCCTTGGAAACACCATATATTTT.

This chain connects TRBV9 to TRBJ2-7; D perhaps matches TRBD1 (6 bases). The germline gives CDR1 SGDLS, CDR2 YYNGEE. V gave up 0 bases and J gave up 2 bases, with 12 bases separating them. The CDR3 totals 15 residues. The CDR3 loop is CASSVGATGAYEQYF. The DNA of the CDR3 is TGTGCCAGCAGCGTAGGAGCGACAGGAGCCTACGAGCAGTACTTC.

The chain has TRBV5-4 and TRBJ2-5; perhaps TRBD2 as D (5 bases). Germline CDR1 is SGHNT and CDR2 is YYREEE (reference sequence). Trimming shortened V by 0 bases and J by 4 bases, and 13 bases separated the two germline ends. The CDR3 length is 15 residues. CDR3 sequence reads: CASSLGGPRGETQYF. In DNA form, the CDR3 reads TGTGCCAGCAGCTTGGGAGGGCCCCGGGGAGAGACCCAGTACTTC.